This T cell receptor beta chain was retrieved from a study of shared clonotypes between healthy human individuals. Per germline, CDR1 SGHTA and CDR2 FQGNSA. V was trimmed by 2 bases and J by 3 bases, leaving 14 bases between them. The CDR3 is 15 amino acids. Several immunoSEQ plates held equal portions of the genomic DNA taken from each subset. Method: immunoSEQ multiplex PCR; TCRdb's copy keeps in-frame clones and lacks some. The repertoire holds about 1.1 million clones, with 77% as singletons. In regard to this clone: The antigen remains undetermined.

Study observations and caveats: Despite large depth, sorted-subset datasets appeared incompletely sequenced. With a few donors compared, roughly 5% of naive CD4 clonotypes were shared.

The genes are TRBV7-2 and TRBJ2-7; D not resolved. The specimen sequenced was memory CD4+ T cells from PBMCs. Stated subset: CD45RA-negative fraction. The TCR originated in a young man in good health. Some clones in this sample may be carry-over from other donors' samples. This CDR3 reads CASSLNGKTGYEQYF. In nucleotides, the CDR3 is TGTGCCAGCAGCTTAAACGGAAAAACTGGCTACGAGCAGTACTTC.